The present T cell receptor (beta chain) was sequenced within a study of shared clonotypes between healthy human individuals. Study information: Per donor, CD8 memory used one plate, CD8 naive used two, CD4 memory used three and CD4 naive used three. Study results and caveats: Compared with memory subsets, naive subsets generally had larger estimated richness. Among donors, the sharing of clonotypes was expected to be influenced by sequencing depth.

Turning to this clone: Its antigen is unknown.

In the authors' workflow: ImmunoSEQ only sent back junction sequences with no quality scores, so filtering was done differently. The data were produced by immunoSEQ multiplex PCR, yet TCRdb's version contains in-frame clones alone and is incomplete. D and trimming come from the DNA, and the V and J calls and clone size come from that table. Of approximately 2,200,000 clones listed, just over 90% are singletons. The naive CD8 subset, CD45RO-negative cells positively selected for CCR7, excluded terminally differentiated effector memory CD45RA+ cells. Germline CDR1 is SGDLS and CDR2 is YYNGEE. V was clipped by 4 bases and J by 0 bases; unmatched bases: 8. The CDR3 is made up of 17 amino acids.

This TCR was sampled from a young man in good health. Some clones in this sample may be carry-over from other donors' samples. The chain joins TRBV9 to TRBJ2-1; 9 bases align to TRBD2. The specimen sequenced was naive CD8+ T cells from PBMCs. The CDR3 here is CASSSASGVSSYNEQFF. The CDR3 DNA is TGTGCCAGCAGCTCGGCTAGCGGGGTGAGCTCCTACAATGAGCAGTTCTTC.